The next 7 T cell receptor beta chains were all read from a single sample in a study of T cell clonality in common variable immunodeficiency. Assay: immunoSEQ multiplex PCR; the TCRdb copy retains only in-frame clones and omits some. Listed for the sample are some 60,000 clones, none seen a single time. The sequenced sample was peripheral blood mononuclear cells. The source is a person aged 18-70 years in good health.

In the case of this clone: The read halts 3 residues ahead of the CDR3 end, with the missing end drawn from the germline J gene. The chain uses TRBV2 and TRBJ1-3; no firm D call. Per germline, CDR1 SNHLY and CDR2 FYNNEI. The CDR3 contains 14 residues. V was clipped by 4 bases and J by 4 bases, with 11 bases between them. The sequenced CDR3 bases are TGTGCCAGCAGTGTCGGGGTATCGGGAAACACC. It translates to CASSVGVSGNT. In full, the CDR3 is CASSVGVSGNTIYF.

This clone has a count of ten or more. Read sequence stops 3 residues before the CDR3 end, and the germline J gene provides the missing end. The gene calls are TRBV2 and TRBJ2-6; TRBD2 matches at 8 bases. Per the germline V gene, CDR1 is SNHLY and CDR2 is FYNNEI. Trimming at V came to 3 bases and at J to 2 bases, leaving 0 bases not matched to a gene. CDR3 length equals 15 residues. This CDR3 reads CASSETSAGANVLTF. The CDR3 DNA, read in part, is TGTGCCAGCAGTGAGACTAGCGCTGGGGCCAACGTC.

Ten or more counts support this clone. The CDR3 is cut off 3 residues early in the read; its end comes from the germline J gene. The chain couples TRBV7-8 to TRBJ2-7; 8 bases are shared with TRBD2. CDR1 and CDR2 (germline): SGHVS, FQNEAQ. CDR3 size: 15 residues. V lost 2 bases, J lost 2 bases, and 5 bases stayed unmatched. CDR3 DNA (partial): TGTGCCAGCAGCTTAAGCGGGGGAGAAGCCTACGAG. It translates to CASSLSGGEAYE. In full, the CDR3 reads CASSLSGGEAYEQYF.

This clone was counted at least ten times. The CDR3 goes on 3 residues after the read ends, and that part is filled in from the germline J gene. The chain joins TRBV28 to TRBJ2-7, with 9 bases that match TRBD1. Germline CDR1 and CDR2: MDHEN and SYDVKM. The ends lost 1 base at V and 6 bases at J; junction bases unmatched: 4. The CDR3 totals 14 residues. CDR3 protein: CASSLYGTGSEQYF. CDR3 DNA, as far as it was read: TGTGCCAGCAGTTTATACGGGACAGGGAGCGAG.

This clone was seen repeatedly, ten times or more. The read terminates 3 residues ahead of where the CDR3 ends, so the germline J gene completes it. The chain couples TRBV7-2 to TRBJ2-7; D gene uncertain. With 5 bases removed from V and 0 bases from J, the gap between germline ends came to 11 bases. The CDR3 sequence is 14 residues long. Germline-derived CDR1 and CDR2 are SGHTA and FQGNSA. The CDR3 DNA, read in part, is TGTGCCAGCAGCGCCTATTTAAGCTCCTACGAG. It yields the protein CASSAYLSSYE. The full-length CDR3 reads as CASSAYLSSYEQYF.

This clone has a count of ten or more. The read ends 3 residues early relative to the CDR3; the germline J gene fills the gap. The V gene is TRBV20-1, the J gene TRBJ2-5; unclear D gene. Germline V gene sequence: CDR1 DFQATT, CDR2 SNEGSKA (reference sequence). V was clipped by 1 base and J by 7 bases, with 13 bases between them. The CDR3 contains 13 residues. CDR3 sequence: CSARVAKPGTQYF. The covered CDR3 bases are TGCAGTGCTAGAGTCGCTAAGCCGGGGACC.

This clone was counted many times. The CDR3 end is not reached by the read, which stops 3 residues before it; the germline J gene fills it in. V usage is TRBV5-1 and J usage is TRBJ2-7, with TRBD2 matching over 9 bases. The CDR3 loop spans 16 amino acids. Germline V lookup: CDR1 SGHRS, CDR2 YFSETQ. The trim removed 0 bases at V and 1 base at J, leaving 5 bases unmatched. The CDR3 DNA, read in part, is TGCGCCAGCAGCTTGGGGGGGACTAGCCCTTCCTACGAG. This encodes CASSLGGTSPSYE. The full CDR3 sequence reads CASSLGGTSPSYEQYF. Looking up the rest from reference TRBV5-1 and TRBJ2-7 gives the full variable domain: KAGVTQTPRYLIKTRGQQVTLSCSPISGHRSVSWYQQTPGQGLQFLFEYFSETQRNKGNFPGRFSGRQFSNSRSEMNVSTLELGDSALYLCASSLGGTSPSYEQYFGPGTRLTVT.